Following are 12 T cell receptor beta chains from one sample sequenced in a study of T cells after yellow fever vaccination. TCRdb reanalysed the 5' RACE reads using MiXCR and keeps one entry per CDR3 protein. The sample lists 100,000 to 150,000 distinct CDR3 sequences; 7.4% were seen once. This specimen consisted of CD4+ T cells sorted from PBMCs, obtained 9 to 10 days after the first yellow fever vaccination. The receptors were sampled from a man aged 18-30 years who received the YFV17D yellow fever vaccine.

This clonotype was seen many times. The chain has TRBV3-1 and TRBJ2-1; perhaps TRBD1 as D (6 bases). V was trimmed by 0 bases and J by 10 bases, leaving 10 bases between them. The germline V gene encodes CDR1 LGHDT and CDR2 YNNKEL (reference sequence). This CDR3 region has 13 residues. Here the CDR3 DNA reads TGTGCCAGCAGCCAAGAAAAACAGGGAGAGCAGTTCTTC. It yields the protein CASSQEKQGEQFF.

This clonotype was recorded at least ten times. This rearrangement joins TRBV28 to TRBJ1-2; weak D call: TRBD1 (5 bases). The CDR3 has 12 residues. Trimming took 6 bases from V and 5 from J, leaving 10 bases between them. Germline CDR1 is MDHEN and CDR2 is SYDVKM. The CDR3 region has the DNA TGTGCCAGCAGCTCAGCAGGGTATGGCTACACCTTC. Translated: CASSSAGYGYTF.

This clonotype came up many times. V and J are TRBV5-1 and TRBJ2-5; tentative D call: TRBD1 (5 bases). This CDR3 has 17 amino acids. Trimming left V 4 bases short and J 5 bases short, with 24 bases between. Germline assignment: CDR1 SGHRS and CDR2 YFSETQ. The CDR3 protein is CASSPRTQSTLRETQYF. In nucleotides, the CDR3 is TGCGCCAGCAGCCCTCGGACACAATCGACCCTTAGGGAGACCCAGTACTTC.

This clonotype was detected ten times or more. CDR3 sequence reads: CASSYTRTAQETQYF. CDR3 DNA sequence: TGCGCCAGCAGCTATACAAGGACAGCTCAAGAGACCCAGTACTTC. The chain recombines TRBV5-1 with TRBJ2-5; possibly TRBD1 for D (6 bases). The CDR3 sequence is 15 residues long. Germline CDR1 is SGHRS and CDR2 is YFSETQ. V was clipped by 3 bases and J by 2 bases, with 14 bases between them.

This clonotype was seen at least ten times. The chain recombines TRBV12-1 with TRBJ2-7. TRBV12-1 is an annotated pseudogene. This CDR3 is built from 9 residues. The CDR3 sequence: CASSYEQYV. Here the CDR3 DNA reads TGTGCCAGCAGCTACGAGCAGTACGTC.

This clonotype has ten or more counts. The genes are TRBV6-1 and TRBJ2-6, with TRBD1 matching over 8 bases. Germline CDR1 and CDR2: MNHNS and SASEGT. With 11 bases clipped from V and 0 bases from J, the junction kept 6 bases outside the gene matches. CDR3 length: 15 amino acids. In nucleotides, the CDR3 is TGTGCCCCCAGGGGGCTTAGCTCTGGGGCCAACGTCCTGACTTTC. This gives the protein CAPRGLSSGANVLTF.

This clonotype was observed at least ten times. The CDR3 spells CASSLGLSQPQHF. CDR3 in DNA: TGTGCCAGCAGCTTGGGACTAAGTCAGCCCCAGCATTTT. The chain is built from TRBV11-2 and TRBJ1-5, with D possibly being TRBD1 (5 bases). Trimming shortened V by 3 bases and J by 6 bases, and 9 bases separated the two germline ends. Germline V gene sequence: CDR1 SGHAT, CDR2 FQNNGV. The CDR3 is made up of 13 amino acids.

This clonotype was observed many times. V and J are TRBV6-6 and TRBJ2-5; 7 bases align to TRBD2. The CDR3 totals 13 residues. The ends lost 7 bases at V and 3 bases at J; junction bases unmatched: 5. The V gene's germline CDR1 is MNHNY and CDR2 SVGAGI (reference sequence). Written as DNA, the CDR3 is TGTGCCAGCAATGAGGCGGGGGAAGAGACCCAGTACTTC. Translated, it gives CASNEAGEETQYF.

This clonotype was seen once. This may be a read error: a much more frequent sequence differs by one nucleotide. The rearrangement uses TRBV28 and TRBJ2-5, with TRBD2 as a possible D gene (5 bases). CDR3 length: 16 residues. The ends were cut back, 8 bases at V and 1 base at J, with 20 bases in the middle. Germline assignment: CDR1 MDHEN and CDR2 SYDVKM. The CDR3 bases are TGTGCCAGCGGCCTCTTGGGCGGGTCAATCCAAGAGACCCAGTACTTC. Its protein is CASGLLGGSIQETQYF.

This clonotype has a handful of counts. The genes are TRBV7-2 and TRBJ2-1; 8 positions match TRBD2. V shed 0 bases and J 9 bases; nucleotides not matched to a gene: 13. Germline CDR1 SGHTA, CDR2 FQGNSA. The CDR3 sequence is 17 residues long. The CDR3 coding sequence is TGTGCCAGCAGCTTAGCGCCAACTAGCGGTCCCTTCGGTGAGCAGTTCTTC. Translated, it gives CASSLAPTSGPFGEQFF.

This clonotype turned up a few times. V usage is TRBV12-3 or TRBV12-4 and J usage is TRBJ2-3; D may be TRBD1 or TRBD2 (5 bases each). V was pared by 8 bases and J by 1 base, with 16 bases between. The CDR3 is 15 residues long. In DNA, the CDR3 is TGTGCCAGCGGGGCCGGGGAAGCGGGCACAGATACGCAGTATTTT. The encoded protein is CASGAGEAGTDTQYF.

This clonotype was seen at least ten times. The genes are TRBV29-1 and TRBJ2-3, with D perhaps TRBD1 (5 bases). The CDR3 contains 13 residues. Germline V gives CDR1 SQVTM, CDR2 ANQGSEA. Trimming removed 7 bases at V and 2 bases at J, with 13 bases between. This CDR3 reads CSGTGAPTDTQYF. CDR3 nucleotides: TGCAGCGGCACAGGAGCTCCCACAGATACGCAGTATTTT.